The T cell receptor beta chain under discussion was sequenced for a study of post-analysis software for immune sequencing data. Whole-study findings and limits: With TRBV5-6, TRBV5-1 and TRBV20-1 included, about five TRBV segments were more frequent in patients than in controls.

cDNA libraries for TCR beta contained unique molecular identifiers. TCRdb re-derived calls from the PCR reads in MiXCR, one entry per CDR3 protein. The table lists 170,000 or so distinct CDR3 sequences, about 30% of them singletons. In regard to this clonotype: Its antigen remains unidentified.

V dropped 5 bases and J dropped 2; count of bases not matched to a gene: 8. The length of the CDR3 is 15 residues. The germline V gene has CDR1 SEHNR and CDR2 FQNEAQ (reference sequence). V is TRBV7-9 and J is TRBJ1-2; 7 positions match TRBD1. Specimen: blood. This clonotype was obtained from a girl aged 10 to 17 with multiple sclerosis. The chain's CDR3 is CASSAPGGRNYGYTF. CDR3 DNA sequence: TGTGCCAGCAGCGCTCCAGGGGGACGGAACTATGGCTACACCTTC. Full variable domain (rest looked up from reference TRBV7-9 and TRBJ1-2): DTGVSQNPRHKITKRGQNVTFRCDPISEHNRLYWYRQTLGQGPEFLTYFQNEAQLEKSRLLSDRFSAERPKGSFSTLEIQRTEQGDSAMYLCASSAPGGRNYGYTFGSGTRLTVV.